These 3 T cell receptor beta chains originate from one sample sequenced in a study of cytomegalovirus exposure and HLA in healthy donors. It was with 60 Vbeta and 13 Jbeta primers that the PCR ran. Generated by immunoSEQ multiplex PCR, the TCRdb table keeps only in-frame clones and is missing some. The data contain some 140,000 clones, around 80% of them singletons. The sequenced sample consisted of PBMCs. These receptors came from a woman aged 45-65 years in good health and CMV-seropositive.

This clone is a singleton in its sample. The chain joins TRBV29-1 to TRBJ1-2, with D maybe TRBD1 (6 bases). The germline V gene encodes CDR1 SQVTM and CDR2 ANQGSEA. The CDR3 spans 13 residues. V was shortened by 0 bases and J by 7 bases, with 12 bases between the two germline ends. The CDR3 bases are TGCAGCGTTGAAGAGGTGCCAGGGGTTGGCTACACCTTC. As protein: CSVEEVPGVGYTF.

In its sample, this clone was seen a few times. The rearrangement links TRBV10-3 to TRBJ1-1; 7 positions agree with TRBD1. J gave up 2 bases and V 3 bases, and 9 bases lay outside the gene matches. The CDR3 runs to 16 residues. Germline assignment: CDR1 ENHRY and CDR2 SYGVKD. CDR3 protein: CAISDGIRTGNTEAFF. The CDR3 bases are TGTGCCATCAGTGATGGGATTCGGACAGGCAACACTGAAGCTTTCTTT.

V gene TRBV15 combines with J gene TRBJ1-1; TRBD1 agrees at 7 bases. CDR1 and CDR2 from the germline V gene are LNHNV and YYDKDF (reference sequence). The CDR3 runs 15 residues. With 0 bases clipped from V and 0 bases from J, the junction kept 1 base outside the gene matches. The chain's CDR3 is CATSREGQLNTEAFF. The CDR3 DNA follows: TGTGCCACCAGCAGAGAGGGACAGCTGAACACTGAAGCTTTCTTT.